This T cell receptor beta chain was recovered during a study of shared clonotypes between healthy human individuals. Germline CDR1 and CDR2: SGHTA and FQGNSA. This CDR3 is built from 11 residues. Libraries were prepared by immunoSEQ multiplex PCR; TCRdb keeps only in-frame clonotypes and omits some of them. The table records 2,500,000 or so clones, roughly nine tenths of them present only once. Points on this clone: No antigen is known for it. A junction end diverges from the germline sequence, so it may reflect a read error.

General study points: Between a few donors, naive CD4 clonotypes were shared at a level of about 5%. When compared with the clonotypes that were shared by all four sorted-subset donors, the non-shared clonotypes turned out to have lower generation probabilities.

The V and J genes are TRBV7-2 and TRBJ2-7; a possible D gene is TRBD1 (6 bases). This clonotype was obtained from a young man in good health. Specimen: naive CD4+ T cells sorted from blood. Subset meaning: CD45RA+ positively selected. CDR3 in amino acids: CASSLGDTTSF. CDR3 nucleotide sequence: TGTGCCAGCAGCTTAGGGGACACTACCTCCTTC.